The present T cell receptor (beta chain) was sequenced within a study of T cells after yellow fever vaccination. Germline CDR1 and CDR2: LGHDT and YNNKEL (reference sequence). The CDR3 runs to 13 residues. V was clipped by 6 bases and J by 6 bases; unmatched bases: 4. As concerns this clonotype: The antigen is not known.

Study findings and constraints: Bulk-population clonotypes that are abundant could appear as contaminants in FACS-sorted repertoires. Booster sampling recovered most clones from primary vaccination (less than 97% CD4, 80% to 90% CD8).

TCRdb ran MiXCR on the 5' RACE reads and lists one entry per CDR3 protein. The sample shows around 500,000 distinct CDR3 sequences, roughly a fifth of them seen only once. The gene calls are TRBV3-1 and TRBJ2-4; 8 bases are shared with TRBD2. Source: PBMCs, taken 21 days after the first yellow fever vaccination. This TCR was recovered from a man younger than 30 who received the YFV17D yellow fever vaccine. CDR3 in DNA: TGTGCCAGCAGTCGCGGGGGGCCAAACATTCAGTACTTC. It translates to CASSRGGPNIQYF.